This T cell receptor beta chain originates from a study of blood T cell repertoires in COVID-19. In its sample, this clone was seen once. Profiling relied on immunoSEQ multiplex PCR, and the TCRdb table lists in-frame clones only, not all of them. This sample has roughly 42,000 clones; about 88% occur once, and the top ten carry under 15%. Germline lookup yields CDR1 MDHEN and CDR2 SYDVKM. Trimming took 5 bases from V and 0 from J, leaving 17 bases between them. The CDR3 consists of 17 residues. The chain joins TRBV28 to TRBJ1-3; D possibly corresponds to TRBD1 (6 bases). The specimen was peripheral blood. This clonotype was sampled from a woman in her seventies in a cohort sampled during active COVID-19. Written as DNA, the CDR3 is TGTGCCAGCAGTGGCCTCACCGACAGGAGCTCTGGAAACACCATATATTTT. Translation: CASSGLTDRSSGNTIYF. Full variable domain (outside the CDR3, taken from reference TRBV28 and TRBJ1-3): DVKVTQSSRYLVKRTGEKVFLECVQDMDHENMFWYRQDPGLGLRLIYFSYDVKMKEKGDIPEGYSVSREKKERFSLILESASTNQTSMYLCASSGLTDRSSGNTIYFGEGSWLTVV.